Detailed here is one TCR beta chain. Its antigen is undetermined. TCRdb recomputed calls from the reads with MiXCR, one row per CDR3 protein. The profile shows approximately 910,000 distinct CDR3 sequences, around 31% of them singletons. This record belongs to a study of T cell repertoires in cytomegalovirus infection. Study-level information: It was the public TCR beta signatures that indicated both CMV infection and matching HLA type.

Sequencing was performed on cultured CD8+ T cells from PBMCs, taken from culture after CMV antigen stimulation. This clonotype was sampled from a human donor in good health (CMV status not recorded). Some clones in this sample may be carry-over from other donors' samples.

This chain's CDR3 is CASSEGHLSFNYGYTF. CDR3 nucleotides: TGTGCCAGCAGTGAAGGGCACCTCTCCTTTAACTATGGCTACACCTTC. This rearrangement joins TRBV6-1 to TRBJ1-2; no reliable D call. Germline loops: CDR1 MNHNS, CDR2 SASEGT. Trimming pared 1 base from V and 1 base from J, leaving 13 bases between. CDR3 length: 16 amino acids.